This T cell receptor (beta chain) was identified during a study of T cell repertoires in cytomegalovirus infection. The overall study: It was the public TCR beta signatures that indicated both CMV infection and matching HLA type.

About this clonotype itself: What it binds is not known.

Study-wide results and limits: Carriers of CMV and the relevant HLA type were discriminated by public TCR beta frequency. HLA-C-restricted TCR beta clonotypes specific for CMV led the ex vivo response.

V lost 0 bases to trimming and J lost 0 bases, with 13 bases between them. The CDR3 covers 17 residues. Germline V gives CDR1 MNHEY, CDR2 SVGAGI. TCRdb redid the calling of the reads with MiXCR, one entry per CDR3 protein. The table has around 550,000 distinct CDR3 sequences, about 30% seen once. The source material was PBMCs. The genes are TRBV6-5 and TRBJ2-3, with D perhaps TRBD1 (5 bases). The receptor comes from a human donor in good health (CMV status not recorded). Some clones in this sample may be carry-over from other donors' samples. CDR3 nucleotide sequence: TGTGCCAGCAGTTACTCGGTCCCGACAGCTAGCACAGATACGCAGTATTTT. Encoded protein: CASSYSVPTASTDTQYF.